One T cell receptor (beta chain) is described in this entry. This entry belongs to a study of blood T cell repertoires in COVID-19. Study background: The United States, Italy and Spain supplied acute and convalescent COVID-19 samples. PBMCs, B-cell-depleted T cells, or T cells provided the cDNA or gDNA that made up the material.

Original data processing: Estimation of nucleated cell counts was performed using reference gene primer amplification. The data were produced by immunoSEQ multiplex PCR, yet TCRdb's version contains in-frame clones alone and is incomplete. V, J and clone size are taken as reported in that table, and D and trimming were inferred from the DNA itself. The table includes about 160,000 clones, about 90% detected once. The CDR3 spans 12 residues. V lost 11 bases and J lost 1, with 6 bases in between. The genes are TRBV12-3 or TRBV12-4 and TRBJ1-6; D uncertain. The TCR comes from a man younger than 45 with COVID-19, enrolled during active disease. Input material: peripheral blood. For the CDR3, the DNA is TGTGCCTCCGGGTCCTATAATTCACCCCTCCACTTT. It translates to CASGSYNSPLHF.